One sample yielded the 5 T cell receptor beta chains listed below, sequenced in a study of cytomegalovirus exposure and HLA in healthy donors. The PCR contained 60 Vbeta and 13 Jbeta primers. Only in-frame clones appear in the TCRdb table, and some are missing; sequencing was by immunoSEQ multiplex PCR. The table includes under 250,000 clones, about 85% detected once. The source material was PBMCs. The receptors stem from a girl aged 2-10 years in good health and CMV-seronegative.

The V gene is TRBV4-2, the J gene TRBJ1-2; 7 bases align to TRBD1. The V and J ends lost 0 bases and 5 bases, in that order; junction bases with no gene match: 12. CDR1 is LGHNA and CDR2 is YNFKEQ in the germline V gene. The length of the CDR3 is 17 residues. The chain's CDR3 is CASSQDFTQQGSYGYTF. The CDR3 DNA follows: TGTGCCAGCAGCCAAGATTTCACCCAACAGGGGAGTTATGGCTACACCTTC.

This clone was seen only once. The chain combines TRBV19 with TRBJ1-5; 7 nucleotides agree with TRBD1. J lost 4 bases, V lost 6 bases, and 9 bases had no gene match. CDR3 size: 15 residues. Germline CDR1 reads LNHDA; CDR2 reads SQIVND (reference sequence). The CDR3: CASSPDRERNQPQHF. The DNA of the CDR3 is TGTGCCAGTAGCCCTGACAGGGAAAGAAATCAGCCCCAGCATTTT.

The chain combines TRBV5-1 with TRBJ2-1, with a weak D call TRBD2 (6 bases). V lost 4 bases to trimming and J lost 5 bases, with 16 bases between them. The germline gives CDR1 SGHRS, CDR2 YFSETQ. This CDR3 has 15 amino acids. The CDR3 loop reads CASSPIGLANNEQFF. CDR3 coding DNA: TGCGCCAGCAGCCCCATTGGGCTAGCGAACAATGAGCAGTTCTTC.

This chain uses TRBV4-1 with TRBJ2-3; TRBD2 might be the D (6 bases). Trimming removed 1 base from V and 4 bases from J, with 12 bases in between. This CDR3 contains 15 residues. Germline loops: CDR1 MGHRA, CDR2 YSYEKL. The CDR3 DNA sequence: TGCGCCAGCAGCCAAGGGCGGGGTAGCCCAGATACGCAGTATTTT. Translating it yields CASSQGRGSPDTQYF.

The chain uses TRBV6-1 and TRBJ2-2, with 8 bases matching TRBD1. Germline CDR1 reads MNHNS; CDR2 reads SASEGT. The CDR3 length is 13 residues. Germline trimming cut 5 bases from V and 8 bases from J; bases unmatched to any gene: 4. Here the CDR3 DNA reads TGTGCCAGCAGTCCGACAGGGGTTGGGGAGCTGTTTTTT. It yields the protein CASSPTGVGELFF.